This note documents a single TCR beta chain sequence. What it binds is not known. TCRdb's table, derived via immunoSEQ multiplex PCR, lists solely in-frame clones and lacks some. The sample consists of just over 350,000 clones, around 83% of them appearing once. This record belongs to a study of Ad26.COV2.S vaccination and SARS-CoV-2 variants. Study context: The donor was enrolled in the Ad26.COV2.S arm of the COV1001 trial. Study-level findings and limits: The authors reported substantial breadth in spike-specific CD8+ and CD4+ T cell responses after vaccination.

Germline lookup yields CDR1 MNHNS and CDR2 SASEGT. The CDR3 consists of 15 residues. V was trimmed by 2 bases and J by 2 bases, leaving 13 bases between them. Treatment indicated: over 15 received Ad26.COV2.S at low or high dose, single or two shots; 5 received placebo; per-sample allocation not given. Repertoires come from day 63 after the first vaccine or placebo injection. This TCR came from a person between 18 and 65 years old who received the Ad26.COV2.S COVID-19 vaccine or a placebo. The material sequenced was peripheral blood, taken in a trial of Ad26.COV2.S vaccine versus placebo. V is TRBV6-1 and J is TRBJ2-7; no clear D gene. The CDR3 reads CASSEPRAATYEQYF. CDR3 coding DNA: TGTGCCAGCAGTGAACCCCGGGCCGCGACCTACGAGCAGTACTTC.